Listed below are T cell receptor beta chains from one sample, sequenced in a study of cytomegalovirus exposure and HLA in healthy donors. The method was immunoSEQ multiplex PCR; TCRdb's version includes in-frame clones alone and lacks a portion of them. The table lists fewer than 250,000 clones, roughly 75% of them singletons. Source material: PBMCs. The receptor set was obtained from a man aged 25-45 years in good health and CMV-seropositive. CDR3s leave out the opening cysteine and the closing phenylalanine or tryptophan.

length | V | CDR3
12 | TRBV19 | ASTLAGGFGELF
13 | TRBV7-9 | SSSFEALGTDTQY
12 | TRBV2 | ASRRRDNPDTQY
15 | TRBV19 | ASSTNPGHLPYNEQF
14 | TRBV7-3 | ASSTGLAGNTDTQY
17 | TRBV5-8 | ASRRNSGSGRGPYNEQF
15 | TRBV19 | ASSTSGTGRIYNEQF
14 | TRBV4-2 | ASSQETSGSNNEQF
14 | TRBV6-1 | ASSERGMDRNEKLF
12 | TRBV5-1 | ASSLAYRAYEQY
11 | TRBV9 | ASRWGRGEKLF
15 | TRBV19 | ASSPWLLGGNTGELF
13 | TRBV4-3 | ASSQGRGNSDIQY
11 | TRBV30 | AWSRDNNQPQH
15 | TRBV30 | AWSLLPGSNSGNTIY
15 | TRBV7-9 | ASSFESRYRGNQPQH
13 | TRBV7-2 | ASRRGGISYNEQF
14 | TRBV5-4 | ASREGTSGLTDTQY
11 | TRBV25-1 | ASMGPYGDTQY
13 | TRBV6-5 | ASSYWGTGETEQY
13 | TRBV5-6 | ASSGGQGTYNEQF
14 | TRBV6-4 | ASSECQREGYNEQF
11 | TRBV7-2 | ASCGQGASEQF
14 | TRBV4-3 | ASSQSRTSWRDTQY
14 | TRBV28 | ASSAPVGQGGTEAF
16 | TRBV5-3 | ARSFKGQGSSSNQPQH
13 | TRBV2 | ASSPLRAGAHEQY
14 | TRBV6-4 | ASSDAPGQGNYEQY
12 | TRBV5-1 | ASSLETSGGPQY
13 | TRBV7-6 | ASSVGLAIGHEQF
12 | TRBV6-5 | ASTNNGGPYGYT
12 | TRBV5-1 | ASSGQVNTGELF
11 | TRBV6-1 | AGGLAGTDTQY
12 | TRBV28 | ASSLPRQGSEQY
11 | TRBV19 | ASSLDRNTEAF
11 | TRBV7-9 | ASSPQGVKTQY